The table lists the clone carrying this TCR beta chain with a few counts. This sample was included in a study of blood T cell repertoires in COVID-19. Study background: The origin of the acute and convalescent COVID-19 samples was the United States, Italy and Spain. PBMCs, B-cell-depleted T cells, or T cells provided the cDNA or gDNA that made up the material.

Original handling: Nucleated cell number was recorded as an estimate derived from reference gene primer amplification. Data came from immunoSEQ multiplex PCR; TCRdb stores just in-frame clones and leaves some out. For V, J and clone size, that table is used; D and trimming come from the DNA. The sample records 250,000 to 300,000 clones, about 83% being singletons. Germline V gene sequence: CDR1 SGHTA, CDR2 FQGNSA. V was pared by 6 bases and J by 9 bases, with 17 bases of the junction left unmatched. The CDR3 runs to 18 residues. This chain connects TRBV7-2 to TRBJ1-6; TRBD1 aligns across 10 bases. Sequencing was done on a sample of peripheral blood. This clonotype originated in a man aged 80 or over with acute or convalescent COVID-19. The CDR3 reads CASRPRTGGTQRGSPLHF. The CDR3 DNA sequence: TGTGCCAGCAGACCCCGGACAGGGGGAACTCAACGGGGTTCACCCCTCCACTTT.